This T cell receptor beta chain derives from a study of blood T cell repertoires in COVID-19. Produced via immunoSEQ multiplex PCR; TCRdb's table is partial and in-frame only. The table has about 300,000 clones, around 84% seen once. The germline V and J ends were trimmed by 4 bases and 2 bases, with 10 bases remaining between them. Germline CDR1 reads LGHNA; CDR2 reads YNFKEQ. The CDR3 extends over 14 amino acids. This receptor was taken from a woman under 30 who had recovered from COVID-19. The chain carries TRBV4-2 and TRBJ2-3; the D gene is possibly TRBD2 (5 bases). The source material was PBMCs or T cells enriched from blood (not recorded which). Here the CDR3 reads CASSLGLITDTQYF. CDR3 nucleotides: TGTGCCAGCAGCCTCGGACTCATCACAGATACGCAGTATTTT.